The 17 T cell receptor beta chains given below trace back to one sample, sequenced in a study of T cells in Graves' hyperthyroidism and ophthalmopathy. The CDR3 regions of TCR beta were amplified from RNA transcripts. First-round RT-PCR with HTBI primers amplified the TCR CDR3 region. From the multiplex PCR reads, TCRdb called clonotypes with MiXCR, one entry per CDR3 protein. The table shows roughly 500,000 distinct CDR3 sequences, with roughly 46% occurring only once. The material sequenced was peripheral blood or thyroid tissue (not recorded which). The receptor set was obtained from an adult woman with Graves' disease, either hyperthyroidism or ophthalmopathy (not recorded which).

The chain carries TRBV7-9 and TRBJ1-6; TRBD1 aligns across 10 bases. The germline V gene has CDR1 SEHNR and CDR2 FQNEAQ (reference sequence). V lost 4 bases and J lost 10; bases outside the gene matches: 7. The CDR3 runs 15 residues. The CDR3 region has the DNA TGTGCCAGCAGCTCCCGGGACAGGGGAGGCTCACCCCTCCACTTT. This sequence encodes CASSSRDRGGSPLHF.

This clonotype was counted ten times or more. The chain carries TRBV29-1 and TRBJ1-6; D remains unclear. The CDR3 length is 13 residues. Germline V CDR1 and CDR2: SQVTM, ANQGSEA. Trimming stripped 4 bases from V and 10 bases from J, with 14 bases between. For the CDR3, the DNA is TGCAGCGTTGGAGAGACGGTCAACTCACCCCTCCACTTT. Amino acid sequence: CSVGETVNSPLHF.

The chain joins TRBV7-9 to TRBJ2-5, with D hard to call. CDR3 length: 15 residues. Germline loops: CDR1 SEHNR, CDR2 FQNEAQ (reference sequence). V lost 6 bases to trimming and J lost 0 bases, with 14 bases between them. CDR3 DNA: TGTGCCAGCAGTTCGGACCATTGGGACCAAGAGACCCAGTACTTC. Translated: CASSSDHWDQETQYF.

The chain has TRBV15 and TRBJ1-1; 9 nucleotides agree with TRBD1. Germline CDR1 is LNHNV and CDR2 is YYDKDF (reference sequence). The CDR3 length is 16 residues. V dropped 2 bases and J dropped 7; count of bases not matched to a gene: 11. The CDR3 reads CATSRIHGQGLGEAFF. CDR3 in DNA: TGTGCCACCAGCAGAATACACGGACAGGGGTTGGGTGAAGCTTTCTTT. Full variable domain (rest looked up from reference TRBV15 and TRBJ1-1): DAMVIQNPRYQVTQFGKPVTLSCSQTLNHNVMYWYQQKSSQAPKLLFHYYDKDFNNEADTPDNFQSRRPNTSFCFLDIRSPGLGDTAMYLCATSRIHGQGLGEAFFGQGTRLTVV.

The sample holds many counts of this clonotype. The chain recombines TRBV4-1 with TRBJ1-3, with 8 bases identical to TRBD1. The germline gives CDR1 MGHRA, CDR2 YSYEKL. This CDR3 has 16 residues. V trimming: 2 bases; J trimming: 0 bases; junction bases outside the gene matches: 3. The CDR3 reads CASSQPTGGSGNTIYF. CDR3 in DNA: TGCGCCAGCAGCCAACCTACAGGGGGCTCTGGAAACACCATATATTTT.

This clonotype was counted at least ten times. This CDR3 is CASRGGPTEAFF. The CDR3 DNA reads TGTGCCAGCAGGGGAGGGCCCACTGAAGCTTTCTTT. The J gene is TRBJ1-1, the V gene TRBV25-1; D is unresolved. Germline V gives CDR1 MGHDK, CDR2 SYGVNS. The V gene lost 6 bases and the J gene lost 4 bases, with 9 bases spanning the gap. The CDR3 totals 12 residues. Together with reference TRBV25-1 and TRBJ1-1, the CDR3 gives the full variable domain: EADIYQTPRYLVIGTGKKITLECSQTMGHDKMYWYQQDPGMELHLIHYSYGVNSTEKGDLSSESTVSRIRTEHFPLTLESARPSHTSQYLCASRGGPTEAFFGQGTRLTVV.

This clonotype showed up just a few times. The chain employs TRBV7-8 and TRBJ2-7, with D hard to call. CDR1 and CDR2 (germline): SGHVS, FQNEAQ. V was cut by 1 base and J by 0 bases, with 10 bases left in between. The CDR3 is made up of 15 amino acids. The CDR3 bases are TGTGCCAGCAGCTTAGTGGAGAGGAGCTCCTACGAGCAGTACTTC. Translating it yields CASSLVERSSYEQYF.

There are many counts of this clonotype. The V and J genes are TRBV5-1 and TRBJ1-4, with 7 bases that match TRBD1. Germline trimming cut 3 bases from V and 8 bases from J; bases unmatched to any gene: 10. The CDR3 length is 15 residues. Germline V gene data show CDR1 as SGHRS and CDR2 as YFSETQ. DNA of the CDR3: TGCGCCAGCAGCTCCATCGGACAGGTGGGGGAAAAACTGTTTTTT. Translated, it gives CASSSIGQVGEKLFF.

The V call is TRBV5-1, the J call TRBJ1-2; 9 bases align to TRBD1. V lost 3 bases and J lost 10; bases outside the gene matches: 10. The CDR3 is 14 amino acids. Germline loops: CDR1 SGHRS, CDR2 YFSETQ. CDR3 amino acids: CASSSGGTGLVYTF. The CDR3 DNA is TGCGCCAGCAGCTCTGGCGGGACAGGGTTGGTCTACACCTTC.

The chain carries TRBV7-6 and TRBJ2-7, with D possibly being TRBD1 or TRBD2 (5 bases each). The CDR3 is made up of 14 amino acids. Germline V lookup: CDR1 SGHVS, CDR2 FNYEAQ. With 4 bases removed from V and 2 bases from J, the gap between germline ends came to 12 bases. The CDR3 sequence: CASSSSGTTYEQYF. The CDR3 nucleotides read TGTGCCAGCAGCTCCTCCGGGACGACCTACGAGCAGTACTTC.

In this sample, this clonotype turned up many times. The V and J genes are TRBV10-3 and TRBJ2-7; 10 nucleotides align to TRBD2. This CDR3 is 13 amino acids long. The germline V gene has CDR1 ENHRY and CDR2 SYGVKD. V lost 10 bases to trimming and J lost 0 bases; unmatched junction nucleotides: 3. This chain's CDR3 is CASRTSGSYEQYF. The DNA for the CDR3 is TGTGCCAGCCGGACTAGCGGCTCCTACGAGCAGTACTTC.

The chain is built from TRBV10-3 and TRBJ1-2; 7 bases line up with TRBD1. The CDR3 consists of 15 residues. V trimming: 0 bases; J trimming: 8 bases; junction bases outside the gene matches: 9. Germline loops: CDR1 ENHRY, CDR2 SYGVKD. CDR3 amino acids: CAISESKTGVGGYTF. The CDR3 bases are TGTGCCATCAGTGAGTCTAAAACAGGGGTCGGAGGCTACACCTTC.

This clonotype came up many times. CDR3: CASKPLDRYYGYTF. The CDR3, as DNA: TGCGCCAGCAAACCTTTGGACAGATACTATGGCTACACCTTC. The rearrangement uses TRBV5-1 and TRBJ1-2, with D perhaps TRBD1 (6 bases). Germline V gene data show CDR1 as SGHRS and CDR2 as YFSETQ. V lost 6 bases, J lost 3 bases, and 15 bases lay in between. The CDR3 has 14 amino acids.

The table lists this clonotype with many counts. The CDR3 protein is CASTTRGGTATGELFF. CDR3 bases: TGTGCCAGTACCACCAGGGGAGGGACGGCCACCGGGGAGCTGTTTTTT. The chain links TRBV19 to TRBJ2-2, with D possibly TRBD2 on 7 matching bases. Germline V gene lookup returns CDR1 LNHDA and CDR2 SQIVND (reference sequence). V dropped 7 bases and J dropped 4 bases, with 19 bases sitting between them. CDR3 length equals 16 residues.

V usage is TRBV10-3 and J usage is TRBJ1-5; D gene uncertain. Germline CDR1 and CDR2: ENHRY and SYGVKD. The CDR3 is made up of 8 amino acids. V lost 8 bases to trimming and J lost 9 bases, with 2 bases between them. This CDR3 reads CAIRPQHF. Here the CDR3 DNA reads TGTGCCATCCGGCCCCAGCATTTT.

This clonotype was observed at least ten times. This chain links TRBV19 with TRBJ1-5; TRBD1 agrees at 11 bases. The germline V gene has CDR1 LNHDA and CDR2 SQIVND (reference sequence). The V and J ends lost 6 bases and 3 bases, in that order; junction bases with no gene match: 10. CDR3 length: 17 residues. DNA of the CDR3: TGTGCCAGTAGGTGGACAGGGGGCATGACAAACAATCAGCCCCAGCATTTT. Its protein is CASRWTGGMTNNQPQHF.

The V call is TRBV7-6, the J call TRBJ2-5; D remains unclear. The germline V and J ends were trimmed by 1 base and 0 bases, with 9 bases remaining between them. Germline V CDR1 and CDR2: SGHVS, FNYEAQ. The CDR3 has 15 residues. CDR3: CASSLEIGYQETQYF. The CDR3 bases are TGTGCCAGCAGCTTAGAGATAGGGTACCAAGAGACCCAGTACTTC.